This T cell receptor (beta chain) was captured in a study of cytomegalovirus exposure and HLA in healthy donors. At the level of the study: Genotyping showed less than 85% of roughly 400 donors falling in the Caucasian-associated ancestry cluster. Whole-study findings and limits: A previous analysis found most TCR beta V segments productive roughly 90% or roughly 30% of the time.

This PCR relied on a set of 60 Vbeta primers and 13 Jbeta primers. Clones were read by immunoSEQ multiplex PCR, and TCRdb kept only the in-frame ones, dropping some. The data hold around 200,000 clones, with 80% to 90% observed a single time. Note on this clone: Antigen unknown.

At collection, donors were nominally healthy, but unrecorded immune exposures were probable. This receptor was taken from a woman aged 18-30 years in good health and CMV-seronegative. Sequencing was done on a sample of PBMCs.

The CDR3 sequence: CASSPRGGDTEAFF. DNA of the CDR3: TGTGCCAGCAGTCCGAGGGGGGGAGACACTGAAGCTTTCTTT. This rearrangement joins TRBV7-9 to TRBJ1-1; perhaps TRBD1 as D (6 bases). This CDR3 has 14 residues. Germline CDR1 is SEHNR and CDR2 is FQNEAQ (reference sequence). Between the trimmed V and J ends, which lost 6 bases and 3 bases, there was a span of 14 bases.